This TCR beta chain was sequenced for a study of spatial heterogeneity in lung cancer. Whole-study context: Median follow-up for sequenced PBMC samples was about two years after resection, when such samples existed.

Time point defined: blood at routine non-recurrence follow-up after resection. Without sorting, whole RNA was sequenced from tumor, nontumor lung or frozen PBMC. The germline V and J ends were trimmed by 5 bases and 4 bases, with 14 bases remaining between them. This CDR3 is 14 amino acids long. Germline V gene lookup returns CDR1 SGHTA and CDR2 FQGNSA. TCRdb analysed the 5' RACE reads with MiXCR anew, one entry per CDR3 protein. The data hold roughly 120,000 distinct CDR3 sequences, with about 10% observed a single time. The chain couples TRBV7-2 to TRBJ1-2; no firm D call. The sequencing used PBMCs, collected at follow-up. The clonotype was recovered from a female donor with early-stage non-small cell lung cancer. The CDR3 region has the DNA TGTGCCAGCAGCCCCCTTTCCGTAGGCTATGGCTACACCTTC. Encoded protein: CASSPLSVGYGYTF.